The entry below describes one TCR beta chain. Its target is not known. CD45RO-negative, CCR7-selected cells formed the naive CD8 fraction, which excluded terminally differentiated effector memory CD45RA+ cells. These data belong to a study of shared clonotypes between healthy human individuals. Turning to the study itself: Each donor had three CD4 naive, three CD4 memory, two CD8 naive and one CD8 memory plate. Study-level results: Investigators collected only blood, and repertoires in tissues likely differ.

Some clones are missing from TCRdb's copy, which holds only in-frame ones; the method was immunoSEQ multiplex PCR. Of millions of clones listed, roughly 95% are singletons. CDR1 and CDR2 (germline): SQVTM, ANQGSEA. This CDR3 comprises 16 residues. After removal of 3 bases from V and 3 bases from J, the junction contained 12 bases not matched to a gene. J is TRBJ2-3 and V is TRBV29-1; 7 bases agree with TRBD2. The receptor's source is a man between 18 and 29 years old in good health. The sample consisted of naive CD8+ T cells sorted from blood. The CDR3 DNA reads as TGCAGCGTTGACGGTGGGAGGGCCAAGGGGACAGATACGCAGTATTTT. It translates to CSVDGGRAKGTDTQYF.